Reported below is one T cell receptor (beta chain). As yet, its antigen is unknown. cDNA reverse transcribed from extracted RNA served as the sequencing template. Produced via immunoSEQ multiplex PCR; TCRdb's table is partial and in-frame only. The table has over 120,000 clones, around 60% seen once. The record originates from a study of CD8+ T cells in alopecia areata. As for the study in general: Among treated patients, oral tofacitinib was administered at 5 to 10 mg twice daily. After 6 to 18 months of tofacitinib, follow-up continued 6 months off drug. Findings and limits, study-wide: Clonality was higher in lesional than normal scalp, especially in alopecia totalis/universalis. In patients, TCRs were shared less clearly than in mice, and HLA may possibly be involved.

The TCR sequence derives from a human donor with alopecia areata. Sequencing used CD4+ T cells sorted from blood, obtained at week 0.

The CDR3 region is CASSQGQGGTDTQYF. CDR3 nucleotide sequence: TGTGCCAGCAGCCAAGGGCAGGGGGGCACAGATACGCAGTATTTT. This chain joins TRBV4-2 and TRBJ2-3, with 7 bases lining up with TRBD1. Germline trimming cut 1 base from V and 1 base from J; bases unmatched to any gene: 2. The CDR3 covers 15 residues. In germline, CDR1 is LGHNA, CDR2 YNFKEQ.